These 23 T cell receptor beta chains originate from one sample sequenced in a study of T cell responses to AZD1222 COVID-19 vaccine (dated by TCRdb to the early 2020s). Explained via the paper, the time point label denotes: about 28 days (+/-7) after the second vaccine dose. The library was obtained by the immunoSEQ multiplex PCR assay. Drawn from immuneACCESS, this table holds only the in-frame rearrangements with V and J called that TCRdb kept. Clones are partly lost; checked studies trace under half to an unresolved V gene and leave the rest unexplained. The sample has roughly 150,000 clones on record, 92% of them singletons. The biggest ten clones account for about a tenth of the sample. This material consisted of peripheral blood, taken 28 days after the second AZD1222 dose. The receptors originated from an adult who received the AZD1222 COVID-19 vaccine.

This chain links TRBV6-5 with TRBJ2-1; no clear D gene. V lost 1 base and J lost 5, with 9 bases in between. The CDR3 totals 14 residues. Germline CDR1 is MNHEY and CDR2 is SVGAGI. DNA of the CDR3: TGTGCCAGCAGTTACTTATCCCGTCACAATGAGCAGTTCTTC. Amino acids: CASSYLSRHNEQFF.

The rearrangement links TRBV3-1 (or the pseudogene TRBV3-2) to TRBJ2-1, with 14 bases fitting TRBD2. The CDR3 totals 17 residues. V was pared by 1 base and J by 1 base, with 0 bases of the junction left unmatched. From germline, CDR1 is LGHDT and CDR2 YNNKEL (reference sequence). The CDR3 loop reads CASSQGLAGGSYNEQFF. Here the CDR3 DNA reads TGTGCCAGCAGCCAAGGACTAGCGGGAGGGTCCTACAATGAGCAGTTCTTC.

The chain carries TRBV28 and TRBJ1-5; no clear D. CDR3 length: 12 amino acids. Trimming took off 6 bases at V and 6 bases at J, with 9 bases between the two ends. Germline V CDR1 and CDR2: MDHEN, SYDVKM. Here the CDR3 reads CASSLPGQPQHF. The CDR3 bases are TGTGCCAGCAGCCTACCGGGTCAGCCCCAGCATTTT.

This chain connects TRBV27 to TRBJ1-2; no reliable D call. Germline V lookup: CDR1 MNHEY, CDR2 SMNVEV (reference sequence). Trimming pared 5 bases from V and 5 bases from J, leaving 15 bases between. This CDR3 is 14 amino acids long. This chain's CDR3 is CASSPTGRLYGYTF. As DNA, the CDR3 is TGTGCCAGCAGTCCCACCGGACGGTTATATGGCTACACCTTC.

Concerning this clone itself: A read error is likely, as this CDR3 ends without the conserved phenylalanine or tryptophan. It is unclear where the CDR3 begins or ends on the DNA, so no DNA is shown, and the CDR3 is as TCRdb lists it. V and J are TRBV19 and TRBJ1-1. The CDR3 totals 9 residues, both ends included. CDR1 LNHDA and CDR2 SQIVND come from the germline V gene (reference sequence). The CDR3 sequence: CASIWTTQG.

The chain couples TRBV6-1 to TRBJ2-1; the match to TRBD1 covers 8 bases. Germline CDR1 reads MNHNS; CDR2 reads SASEGT. The trim removed 3 bases at V and 2 bases at J, leaving 6 bases unmatched. The CDR3 length is 16 residues. The CDR3 here is CASSDEDRVAYNEQFF. The CDR3 DNA follows: TGTGCCAGCAGTGACGAGGACAGGGTGGCCTACAATGAGCAGTTCTTC.

J is TRBJ1-2 and V is TRBV7-2; a possible D gene is TRBD1 (6 bases). The germline gives CDR1 SGHTA, CDR2 FQGNSA. The CDR3 runs to 17 residues. V dropped 3 bases and J dropped 4 bases, with 21 bases sitting between them. CDR3 region: CASSFGPSRGGGYGYTF. The CDR3 DNA reads TGTGCCAGCAGCTTTGGTCCTTCCAGGGGAGGTGGCTATGGCTACACCTTC.

CDR3 in DNA: TGTGCCAGCAGCTTAGCGATCCAGGGTTCCTCAAATGAAAAACTGTTTTTT. Protein sequence: CASSLAIQGSSNEKLFF. The rearrangement uses TRBV7-6 and TRBJ1-4; D perhaps matches TRBD1 (5 bases). Trimming took off 0 bases at V and 5 bases at J, with 16 bases between the two ends. This CDR3 comprises 17 residues. The V gene's germline CDR1 is SGHVS and CDR2 FNYEAQ.

The chain links TRBV6-2 or TRBV6-3 to TRBJ1-4; D call uncertain. V was trimmed by 2 bases and J by 4 bases, leaving 5 bases between them. CDR3 size: 13 residues. Germline CDR1 reads MNHEY; CDR2 reads SVGEGT. CDR3 coding DNA: TGTGCCAGCAGTTACGGACGTAATGAAAAACTGTTTTTT. Protein sequence: CASSYGRNEKLFF.

The chain links TRBV4-1 to TRBJ1-2; D ambiguous. Trimming took 1 base from V and 3 from J, leaving 9 bases between them. The length of the CDR3 is 14 residues. Looked up from germline, CDR1 is MGHRA and CDR2 is YSYEKL. The CDR3 region has the DNA TGCGCCAGCAGCCAAGGGTCCCAGGACTATGGCTACACCTTC. It codes for CASSQGSQDYGYTF.

This chain joins TRBV5-4 and TRBJ2-7; the match to TRBD2 covers 15 bases. Unmatched junction bases numbered 5, after V lost 4 bases and J lost 3 bases. The CDR3 has 16 amino acids. CDR1 and CDR2 from the germline V gene are SGHNT and YYREEE (reference sequence). CDR3 sequence reads: CASSPGLAGGLYEQYF. Written as DNA, the CDR3 is TGTGCCAGCAGCCCGGGACTAGCGGGAGGTCTCTACGAGCAGTACTTC.

The rearrangement links TRBV15 to TRBJ2-3; 8 positions match TRBD1. Germline V gene data show CDR1 as LNHNV and CDR2 as YYDKDF (reference sequence). The CDR3 spans 17 residues. V shed 2 bases, J shed 6 bases, and the junction held 13 bases outside the gene matches. CDR3 bases: TGTGCCACCAGCAGAACTCAGGACAGGGCCGCCGAGGATACGCAGTATTTT. Encoded protein: CATSRTQDRAAEDTQYF.

This sequence joins TRBV6-1 and TRBJ2-7; 11 bases agree with TRBD1. The CDR3 runs 16 residues. V gave up 1 base and J gave up 6 bases; unmatched junction bases: 8. Germline V gene lookup returns CDR1 MNHNS and CDR2 SASEGT. The CDR3 protein is CASSEGSGTGGAEQYF. The CDR3, as DNA: TGTGCCAGCAGTGAAGGGAGTGGGACAGGGGGGGCCGAGCAGTACTTC.

This clone has a single count. The genes are TRBV19 and TRBJ2-3; perhaps TRBD1 as D (5 bases). CDR1 and CDR2 from the germline V gene are LNHDA and SQIVND (reference sequence). The CDR3 loop spans 15 amino acids. V lost 1 base, J lost 2 bases, and 10 bases lay in between. The CDR3 loop reads CASSIAQGFTDTQYF. The CDR3 nucleotides read TGTGCCAGTAGTATAGCCCAGGGTTTCACAGATACGCAGTATTTT.

This clone has a single count. DNA of the CDR3: TGTGCCAGCAGACCCGAGGACCAAGACATTCAGTACTTC. It encodes CASRPEDQDIQYF. The V and J genes are TRBV6-5 and TRBJ2-4; no clear D. V lost 6 bases, J lost 8 bases, and 14 bases lay in between. Germline V gene lookup returns CDR1 MNHEY and CDR2 SVGAGI. The CDR3 has 13 residues.

The gene calls are TRBV24-1 and TRBJ2-1; 9 nucleotides agree with TRBD1. The CDR3 totals 13 residues. V lost 7 bases to trimming and J lost 6 bases; unmatched junction nucleotides: 3. Germline values: CDR1 KGHDR, CDR2 SFDVKD. CDR3: CATRLTGGNEQFF. CDR3 DNA sequence: TGTGCCACCAGATTGACAGGGGGCAATGAGCAGTTCTTC.

The rearrangement joins TRBV30 to TRBJ1-1; possibly TRBD1 for D (5 bases). The CDR3 has 15 amino acids. V lost 3 bases to trimming and J lost 5 bases, with 19 bases between them. Germline V gene lookup returns CDR1 GTSNPN and CDR2 SVGIG (reference sequence). The CDR3 is CAWRGAPGSITEAFF. Written as DNA, the CDR3 is TGTGCCTGGAGGGGAGCCCCAGGGTCCATTACTGAAGCTTTCTTT.

The chain uses TRBV19 and TRBJ1-1; tentatively, D is TRBD1 (6 bases). The CDR3 has 15 residues. Germline V gene sequence: CDR1 LNHDA, CDR2 SQIVND (reference sequence). Trimming removed 5 bases at V and 1 base at J, with 14 bases between. The CDR3 spells CASSPKTGANTEAFF. CDR3 nucleotides: TGTGCCAGTAGTCCCAAGACAGGCGCGAACACTGAAGCTTTCTTT.

J is TRBJ1-1 and V is TRBV19, with D possibly matching TRBD1 (5 bases). The CDR3 is 14 amino acids. Germline V gene lookup returns CDR1 LNHDA and CDR2 SQIVND (reference sequence). Between the trimmed V and J ends, which lost 6 bases and 7 bases, there was a span of 18 bases. The CDR3 coding sequence is TGTGCCAGTAGCCACGGCGGGGGGATCGGTGAAGCTTTCTTT. As protein: CASSHGGGIGEAFF.

The genes are TRBV6-5 and TRBJ1-1; weak D call: TRBD1 (5 bases). V was pared by 7 bases and J by 4 bases, with 16 bases between. Looked up from germline, CDR1 is MNHEY and CDR2 is SVGAGI. The CDR3 loop spans 14 amino acids. CDR3 residues: CASNPGRGFTEAFF. CDR3 in DNA: TGTGCCAGCAATCCCGGAAGGGGTTTCACTGAAGCTTTCTTT.

This clone was recorded only once. The chain has TRBV6-2 or TRBV6-3 and TRBJ2-7; 7 bases are a match to TRBD1. Germline CDR1 is MNHEY and CDR2 is SVGEGT. V lost 5 bases to trimming and J lost 4 bases; unmatched junction nucleotides: 8. The length of the CDR3 is 14 residues. As DNA, the CDR3 is TGTGCCAGCAGTATCGACAGGGCGCTATACGAGCAGTACGTC. Translating it yields CASSIDRALYEQYV.

This chain links TRBV6-5 with TRBJ1-2; D is perhaps TRBD1 (5 bases). In germline, CDR1 is MNHEY, CDR2 SVGAGI. Between the trimmed V and J ends, which lost 11 bases and 4 bases, there was a span of 20 bases. The CDR3 runs to 14 residues. The CDR3 here is CAGGRGDPPYGYTF. For the CDR3, the DNA is TGTGCCGGGGGAAGGGGAGACCCTCCCTATGGCTACACCTTC.

The chain uses TRBV18 and TRBJ1-2, with D hard to call. V was clipped by 4 bases and J by 1 base, with 7 bases between them. Germline V gene data show CDR1 as KGHSH and CDR2 as LQKENI. CDR3 length: 13 amino acids. The CDR3 reads CASSRMDNYGYTF. In DNA, the CDR3 is TGTGCCAGCTCACGGATGGATAACTATGGCTACACCTTC.